The clone carrying this T cell receptor (beta chain) was picked up a small number of times. Its specificity is not known. The germline V gene has CDR1 DFQATT and CDR2 SNEGSKA (reference sequence). With 3 bases removed from V and 3 bases from J, the gap between germline ends came to 9 bases. The CDR3 is 12 amino acids. Production of TCR cDNA was by 5'RACE template switching, which also added a universal primer site and UMIs. A single record per CDR3 protein comes from TCRdb applying MiXCR to the 5' RACE reads. The sample consists of about 360,000 distinct CDR3 sequences, over 5% of them appearing once. The data were obtained in a study of T cells after yellow fever vaccination. Study conclusions and caveats: Primary-vaccination clones mostly resurfaced post-booster (less than 98% CD4, approximately 87% CD8). A limited proportion of clonotypes was detected within both the CD4 and CD8 compartments.

The sequence derives from a man aged 25 to 40 who received the YFV17D yellow fever vaccine. The V and J genes are TRBV20-1 and TRBJ2-7, with D possibly matching TRBD1 (6 bases). The sequences come from PBMCs, collected 5 days after the yellow fever booster vaccination. CDR3 residues: CSASRDIYEQYF. The CDR3 bases are TGCAGTGCTAGTAGGGACATCTACGAGCAGTACTTC.